This entry describes one TCR beta chain. CDR3 size: 16 residues. The V gene's germline CDR1 is SGHTA and CDR2 FQGTGA. TCRdb re-called the 5' RACE reads; every CDR3 protein appears as one record, without DNA. This table holds some 440,000 distinct CDR3 sequences. This entry comes from a study of T cells expressing NK-cell markers. Material for sequencing was blood T cells: a sorted CD56 or NKG2C T cell subset, CD4+ or CD8+ T cells, or bulk PBMC T cells (not recorded which). V gene TRBV7-3 combines with J gene TRBJ2-2; TCRdb's assignment of TRBD1 cannot be checked, as there is no DNA. The clonotype originates from a woman between 50 and 59 years old in good health. The CDR3 sequence is CASSFGGGSSTGELFF.